What follows are 21 T cell receptor beta chains derived from one specimen sequenced in a study of T cells in tuberculosis. Clones were sequenced by immunoSEQ multiplex PCR, and TCRdb holds only the in-frame ones, with some missing. This sample has approximately 49,000 clones, with about 95% found just once. The time point: new active TB diagnosis, blood taken before or within 7 days of starting treatment. The specimen was PBMCs, collected at tuberculosis diagnosis. The origin of the receptors is an adult with tuberculosis.

V usage is TRBV29-1 and J usage is TRBJ2-7; 8 bases are a match to TRBD1. The germline V gene has CDR1 SQVTM and CDR2 ANQGSEA. J gave up 0 bases and V 5 bases, and 9 bases lay outside the gene matches. This CDR3 has 15 residues. The DNA of the CDR3 is TGCAGCGTTCGCCGAACCGGGACAGGCTCCTACGAGCAGTACTTC. Its translation is CSVRRTGTGSYEQYF.

This chain connects TRBV7-2 to TRBJ1-5; 7 positions match TRBD1. CDR1 is SGHTA, CDR2 FQGNSA, per germline. The CDR3 consists of 15 residues. The V gene end was trimmed by 5 bases and the J gene end by 4 bases; junction bases not matched to a gene: 8. As DNA, the CDR3 is TGTGCCAGCAGCCCACAGGGGAAAGAGAATCAGCCCCAGCATTTT. Translating it yields CASSPQGKENQPQHF.

In DNA, the CDR3 is TGTGCCAGCAGTGAAAAGCCTAGCGGGGAGATTAATGAGCAGTTCTTC. Residues: CASSEKPSGEINEQFF. The rearrangement uses TRBV2 and TRBJ2-1; 9 nucleotides agree with TRBD2. Germline V gene lookup returns CDR1 SNHLY and CDR2 FYNNEI. The CDR3 is made up of 16 amino acids. Trimming took 2 bases from V and 7 from J; bases not matched to a gene: 9.

This chain uses TRBV29-1 with TRBJ1-1; no firm D call. The CDR3 length is 11 residues. The V gene lost 4 bases and the J gene lost 8 bases, with 11 bases spanning the gap. Germline V lookup: CDR1 SQVTM, CDR2 ANQGSEA. This CDR3 is CSVGNRGEAFF. CDR3 DNA: TGCAGCGTTGGTAATAGAGGCGAAGCTTTCTTT.

The chain recombines TRBV7-9 with TRBJ1-2; 7 bases map to TRBD1. This CDR3 is built from 13 residues. V was pared by 6 bases and J by 4 bases, with 5 bases of the junction left unmatched. CDR1 and CDR2 (germline): SEHNR, FQNEAQ (reference sequence). CDR3 residues: CASSSGGGYGYTF. Written as DNA, the CDR3 is TGTGCCAGCAGTTCAGGGGGAGGCTATGGCTACACCTTC.

The V call is TRBV28, the J call TRBJ2-3, with D tentatively TRBD2 (6 bases). Trimming stripped 3 bases from V and 1 base from J, with 11 bases between. The CDR3 is 15 amino acids. Germline values: CDR1 MDHEN, CDR2 SYDVKM. CDR3 amino acids: CASSFPGVGTDTQYF. DNA for the CDR3: TGTGCCAGCAGTTTCCCGGGAGTCGGCACAGATACGCAGTATTTT. The complete variable domain, with remaining parts taken from reference TRBV28 and TRBJ2-3, reads DVKVTQSSRYLVKRTGEKVFLECVQDMDHENMFWYRQDPGLGLRLIYFSYDVKMKEKGDIPEGYSVSREKKERFSLILESASTNQTSMYLCASSFPGVGTDTQYFGPGTRLTVL.

The chain recombines TRBV7-2 with TRBJ1-5; D is perhaps TRBD1 (5 bases). Germline V lookup: CDR1 SGHTA, CDR2 FQGNSA. The CDR3 contains 14 residues. Trimming stripped 5 bases from V and 3 bases from J, with 11 bases between. The DNA for the CDR3 is TGTGCCAGCAGCCCTGACAGTCCCAATCAGCCCCAGCATTTT. It encodes CASSPDSPNQPQHF.

The V gene is TRBV5-6, the J gene TRBJ2-1; 7 bases match TRBD2. CDR1 SGHDT and CDR2 YYEEEE come from the germline V gene. With V trimmed by 1 base and J by 11 bases, 3 bases remained unmatched. This CDR3 contains 12 residues. The CDR3 reads CASSLSGGKQFF. In DNA form, the CDR3 reads TGTGCCAGCAGCTTGTCGGGGGGTAAGCAGTTCTTC.

The genes are TRBV6-6 and TRBJ2-3; no clear D. CDR1 and CDR2 (germline): MNHNY, SVGAGI (reference sequence). The CDR3 sequence is 11 residues long. V was clipped by 5 bases and J by 2 bases, with 2 bases between them. DNA of the CDR3: TGTGCCAGCAGTCTCACAGATACGCAGTATTTT. Translated: CASSLTDTQYF.

This chain joins TRBV6-6 and TRBJ1-2; 7 bases map to TRBD1. The CDR3 sequence is 15 residues long. V shed 7 bases and J 0 bases; nucleotides not matched to a gene: 8. Germline CDR1 reads MNHNY; CDR2 reads SVGAGI (reference sequence). CDR3 nucleotide sequence: TGTGCCAGCAAAAAAGGACAGGCGCCTAACTATGGCTACACCTTC. Its translation is CASKKGQAPNYGYTF.

The chain couples TRBV14 to TRBJ2-4; tentative D call: TRBD2 (6 bases). Trimming left V 1 base short and J 2 bases short, with 12 bases between. The CDR3 loop spans 16 amino acids. From germline, CDR1 is SGHDN and CDR2 FVKESK. This chain's CDR3 is CASSQGLGAPKNIQYF. Written as DNA, the CDR3 is TGTGCCAGCAGCCAAGGACTAGGGGCTCCCAAAAACATTCAGTACTTC.

This clone was picked up one time. The chain is built from TRBV5-1 and TRBJ2-7, with D possibly being TRBD1 (7 bases). The V gene's germline CDR1 is SGHRS and CDR2 YFSETQ. The CDR3 is 16 amino acids. The V end was cut by 0 bases, the J end by 1 base, with 14 bases between. CDR3 nucleotides: TGCGCCAGCAGCTTGGCTGCGGGACAGCTATCCTACGAGCAGTACTTC. Encoded protein: CASSLAAGQLSYEQYF.

The rearrangement joins TRBV18 to TRBJ1-1, with 7 bases matching TRBD1. The CDR3 extends over 15 amino acids. CDR1 KGHSH and CDR2 LQKENI come from the germline V gene. J gave up 2 bases and V 2 bases, and 5 bases lay outside the gene matches. The CDR3 region is CASSPSRGPNTEAFF. CDR3 sequence (DNA): TGTGCCAGCTCACCAAGTAGGGGGCCTAACACTGAAGCTTTCTTT.

The V call is TRBV27, the J call TRBJ1-5, with 7 bases identical to TRBD1. Trimming removed 6 bases from V and 2 bases from J; junction bases left unmatched: 13. Germline lookup yields CDR1 MNHEY and CDR2 SMNVEV (reference sequence). CDR3 length: 17 residues. The CDR3 coding sequence is TGTGCCAGCAGACCTAGACAGGGTTTGGGAGGCAATCAGCCCCAGCATTTT. It codes for CASRPRQGLGGNQPQHF.

V usage is TRBV7-9 and J usage is TRBJ1-6; 7 bases align to TRBD1. Germline CDR1 and CDR2: SEHNR and FQNEAQ (reference sequence). V lost 3 bases, J lost 0 bases, and 5 bases stayed unmatched. The CDR3 has 17 amino acids. CDR3 sequence reads: CASSFGQVSSYNSPLHF. CDR3 bases: TGTGCCAGCAGCTTCGGACAGGTCTCCTCCTATAATTCACCCCTCCACTTT.

This clone was detected once. The chain is built from TRBV7-2 and TRBJ2-7; TRBD2 matches 9 bases. The germline V gene has CDR1 SGHTA and CDR2 FQGNSA. The CDR3 runs 15 residues. The trim removed 3 bases at V and 4 bases at J, leaving 7 bases unmatched. This CDR3 is CASSFRIAGVYEQYF. In DNA, the CDR3 is TGTGCCAGCAGCTTCCGCATAGCGGGAGTTTACGAGCAGTACTTC. The whole variable domain, filled in from reference TRBV7-2 and TRBJ2-7, reads GAGVSQSPSNKVTEKGKDVELRCDPISGHTALYWYRQSLGQGLEFLIYFQGNSAPDKSGLPSDRFSAERTGGSVSTLTIQRTQQEDSAVYLCASSFRIAGVYEQYFGPGTRLTVT.

V usage is TRBV27 and J usage is TRBJ1-1; D not certain. Germline loops: CDR1 MNHEY, CDR2 SMNVEV (reference sequence). Trimming pared 8 bases from V and 1 base from J, leaving 11 bases between. The CDR3 has 13 amino acids. The CDR3 nucleotides are TGTGCCAGCCAAATTTCCGGGAACACTGAAGCTTTCTTT. It is translated as CASQISGNTEAFF.

The rearrangement links TRBV7-2 to TRBJ2-5, with D unclear. Per germline, CDR1 SGHTA and CDR2 FQGNSA. V shed 1 base and J shed 2 bases, with 11 bases lying between them. The CDR3 contains 15 residues. The CDR3 is CASSLDPVRQETQYF. CDR3 DNA: TGTGCCAGCAGCTTAGATCCAGTGAGGCAAGAGACCCAGTACTTC.

This chain links TRBV2 with TRBJ2-1; D is uncertain. The CDR3 contains 16 residues. V lost 2 bases to trimming and J lost 6 bases, with 17 bases between them. CDR1 and CDR2 from the germline V gene are SNHLY and FYNNEI. CDR3 DNA: TGTGCCAGCAGTGAACCTAGTGCGGCAAATATCAATGAGCAGTTCTTC. This codes for CASSEPSAANINEQFF.

This rearrangement joins TRBV14 to TRBJ1-2, with a tentative D call TRBD1 (5 bases). Germline CDR1 reads SGHDN; CDR2 reads FVKESK. The CDR3 is 15 amino acids. V was shortened by 1 base and J by 2 bases, with 11 bases between the two germline ends. The CDR3 DNA is TGTGCCAGCAGCCAAGGTGGGGGGACCAACTATGGCTACACCTTC. It codes for CASSQGGGTNYGYTF.

The rearrangement joins TRBV4-1 to TRBJ2-3; 7 bases are shared with TRBD1. The germline V gene has CDR1 MGHRA and CDR2 YSYEKL. Losses at the gene ends were 4 bases for V and 6 bases for J; bases not matched to a gene: 4. This CDR3 has 13 residues. The CDR3 reads CASSPGTADTQYF. CDR3 nucleotide sequence: TGCGCCAGCAGCCCAGGGACAGCGGATACGCAGTATTTT.